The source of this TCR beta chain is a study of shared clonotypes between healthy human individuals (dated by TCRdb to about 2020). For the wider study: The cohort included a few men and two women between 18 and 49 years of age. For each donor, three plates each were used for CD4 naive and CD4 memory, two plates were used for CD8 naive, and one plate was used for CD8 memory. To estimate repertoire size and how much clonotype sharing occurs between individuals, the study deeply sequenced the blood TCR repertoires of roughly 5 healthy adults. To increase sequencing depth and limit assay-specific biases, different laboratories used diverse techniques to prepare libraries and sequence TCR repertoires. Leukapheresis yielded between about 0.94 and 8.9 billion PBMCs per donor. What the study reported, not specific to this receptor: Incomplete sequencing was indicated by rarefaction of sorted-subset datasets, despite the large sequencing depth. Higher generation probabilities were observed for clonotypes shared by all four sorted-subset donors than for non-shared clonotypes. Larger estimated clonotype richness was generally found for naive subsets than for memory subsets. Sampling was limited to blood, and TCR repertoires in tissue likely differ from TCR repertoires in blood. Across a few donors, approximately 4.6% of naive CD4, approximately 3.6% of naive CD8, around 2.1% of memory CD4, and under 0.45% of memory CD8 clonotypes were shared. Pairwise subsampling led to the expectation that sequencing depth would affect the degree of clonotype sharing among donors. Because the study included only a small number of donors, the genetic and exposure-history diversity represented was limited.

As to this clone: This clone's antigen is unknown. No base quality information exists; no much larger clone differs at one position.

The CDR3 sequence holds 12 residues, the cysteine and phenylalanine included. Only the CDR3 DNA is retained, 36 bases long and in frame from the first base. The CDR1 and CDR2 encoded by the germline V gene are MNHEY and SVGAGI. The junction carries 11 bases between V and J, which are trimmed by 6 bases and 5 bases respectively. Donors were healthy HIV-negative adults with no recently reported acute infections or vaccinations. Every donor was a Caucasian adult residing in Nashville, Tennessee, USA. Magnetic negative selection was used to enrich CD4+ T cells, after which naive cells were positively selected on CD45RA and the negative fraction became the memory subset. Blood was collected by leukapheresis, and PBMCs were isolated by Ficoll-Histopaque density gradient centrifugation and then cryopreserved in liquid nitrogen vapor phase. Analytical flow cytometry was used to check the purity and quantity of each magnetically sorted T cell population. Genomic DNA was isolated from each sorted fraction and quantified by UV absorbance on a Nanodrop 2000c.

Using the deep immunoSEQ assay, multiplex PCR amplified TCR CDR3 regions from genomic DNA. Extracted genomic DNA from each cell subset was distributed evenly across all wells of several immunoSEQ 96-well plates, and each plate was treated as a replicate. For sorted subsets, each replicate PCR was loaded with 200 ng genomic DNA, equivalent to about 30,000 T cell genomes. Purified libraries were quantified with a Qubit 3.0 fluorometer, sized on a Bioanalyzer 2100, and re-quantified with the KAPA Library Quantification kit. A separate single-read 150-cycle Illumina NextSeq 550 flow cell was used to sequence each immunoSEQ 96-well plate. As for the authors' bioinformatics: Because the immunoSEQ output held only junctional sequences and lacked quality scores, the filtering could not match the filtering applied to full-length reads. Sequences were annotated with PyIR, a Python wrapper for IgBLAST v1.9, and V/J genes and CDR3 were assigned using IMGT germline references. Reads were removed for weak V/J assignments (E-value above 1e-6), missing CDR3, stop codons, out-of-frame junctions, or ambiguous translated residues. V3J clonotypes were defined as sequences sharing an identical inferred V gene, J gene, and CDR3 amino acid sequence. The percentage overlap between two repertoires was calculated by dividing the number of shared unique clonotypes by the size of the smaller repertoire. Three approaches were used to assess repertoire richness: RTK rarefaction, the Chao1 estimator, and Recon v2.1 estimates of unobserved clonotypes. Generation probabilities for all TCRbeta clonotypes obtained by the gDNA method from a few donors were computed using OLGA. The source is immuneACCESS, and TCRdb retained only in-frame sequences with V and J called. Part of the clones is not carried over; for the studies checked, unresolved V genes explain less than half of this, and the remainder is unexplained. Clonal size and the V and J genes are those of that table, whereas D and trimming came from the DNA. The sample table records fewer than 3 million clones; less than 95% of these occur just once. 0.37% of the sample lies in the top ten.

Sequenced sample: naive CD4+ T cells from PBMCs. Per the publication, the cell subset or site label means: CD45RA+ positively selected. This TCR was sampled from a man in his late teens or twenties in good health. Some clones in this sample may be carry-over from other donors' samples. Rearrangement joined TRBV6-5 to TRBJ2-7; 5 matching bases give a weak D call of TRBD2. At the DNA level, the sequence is TGTGCCAGCAGCTCCACGACTAACGAGCAGTACTTC. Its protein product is CASSSTTNEQYF.